This T cell receptor beta chain was captured in a study of blood T cell repertoires in COVID-19 (dated by TCRdb to 2019 to 2021). Turning to the overall study: Samples covering the acute and convalescent phases of COVID-19 were provided by collaborators in the United States, Italy and Spain. The prospective study material was composed of cDNA or gDNA derived from T cells, B-cell-depleted T cells, or PBMCs. Subjects who had been exposed to COVID-19, were actively infected with it, or had recovered from it provided the deeply sampled blood TCRbeta repertoires that made up the dataset. The repertoires were released in a freely available public database intended as a resource for research on the immune response to SARS-CoV-2. Samples were obtained from the ongoing ImmuneRACE study (first 160 participants) and from some 1,200 subjects provided by 6 global collaborators. The sample metadata nearly always contained a de-identified subject ID, COVID-19 status, age in years and sex. Where HLA class I and class II types were available, the types were taken from metadata supplied by the sample provider, not from assay-based typing.

V lost 2 bases and J lost 10 bases; the stretch between them is 11 bases long. The CDR1 and CDR2 encoded by the germline V gene are MNHEY and SVGAGI. From the cysteine through the phenylalanine, the CDR3 covers 13 amino acids. Only the CDR3 part of the read is kept: 39 bases, read in frame from the first base. The immunoSEQ Assay, a bias-controlled multiplex PCR, was used to amplify TCRbeta CDR3 regions from genomic DNA. Concerning the study's data processing: The number of nucleated cells in each sample was estimated from the amplification of reference gene primers within the assay. To quantify the absolute abundance of each unique TCRbeta CDR3 rearrangement, sequence reads were collapsed and filtered. For each sample, productive Simpson clonality was calculated as the square root of Simpson's diversity index over productive rearrangements. In TCRdb, the immuneACCESS table is reduced to in-frame sequences with V and J assigned. These tables do not hold every clone; where another copy was compared, an unresolved V gene accounts for under half, and the others remain unexplained. D and trimming come from the DNA, and the V and J calls and clone size come from that table. Here the sample has fewer than 200,000 clones; around nine tenths occur a single time. The ten biggest clones cover approximately 0.5% of the sample.

Broader findings and caveats from the paper: Clinical and demographic metadata were provided uncurated, with the amount varying by source and participant.

Collaborating institutions collected whole blood in K2EDTA tubes following their own protocols. For TCRbeta analysis, collaborator samples were shipped as frozen whole blood, as isolated PBMCs, or as DNA extracted from either sample type. With respect to this clone: Its specific antigen is unknown. No much larger clone exists at a distance of one base, and base qualities are not known.

The sequence derives from a man aged 45-65 years with acute or convalescent COVID-19. The chain joins TRBV6-5 to TRBJ1-4, with a weak D call of TRBD1 (6 bases match). Sequencing input: peripheral blood. The nucleotide sequence reads as follows: TGTGCCAGCAGTTACATGGGGGCGCGAAAACTGTTTTTT. Protein translation: CASSYMGARKLFF.